The 23 T cell receptor beta chains reported below all come from one sample, sequenced in a study of cytomegalovirus exposure and HLA in healthy donors. In the PCR, 60 Vbeta and 13 Jbeta primers were used. Using immunoSEQ multiplex PCR, the repertoire was profiled, and TCRdb retains in-frame clones only, with some absent. This table holds more than 140,000 clones, 64% found once. The sequencing sample was made of PBMCs. The receptor source for this set is a woman younger than 45 in good health and CMV-seropositive.

This clone was counted only a few times. J is TRBJ1-1 and V is TRBV11-1; 9 nucleotides match TRBD1. V gave up 7 bases and J gave up 4 bases; unmatched junction bases: 10. Germline CDR1 and CDR2: SGHAT and FQDESV (reference sequence). The CDR3 extends over 15 amino acids. The CDR3 here is CASTPTPGQGTEAFF. CDR3 in DNA: TGTGCCAGCACCCCGACCCCGGGACAGGGCACTGAAGCTTTCTTT.

The CDR3, as DNA: TGTGCCAGCAAAATGGGCTATGTGAACACTGAAGCTTTCTTT. Translating gives CASKMGYVNTEAFF. The chain combines TRBV27 with TRBJ1-1; D is ambiguous. The CDR3 runs to 14 residues. CDR1 is MNHEY, CDR2 SMNVEV, per germline (reference sequence). V was cut by 7 bases and J by 0 bases, with 12 bases left in between.

The J gene is TRBJ1-4, the V gene TRBV5-4; D is unresolved. Trimming removed 3 bases from V and 5 bases from J, with 8 bases in between. Germline V gene data show CDR1 as SGHNT and CDR2 as YYREEE (reference sequence). The CDR3 is 13 amino acids. The CDR3, as DNA: TGTGCCAGCAGCTCGAAGCCGAATGAAAAACTGTTTTTT. The encoded protein is CASSSKPNEKLFF.

The CDR3 DNA is TGTGCCAGCAGCTTAGACGGAGTTAATTCACCCCTCCACTTT. This gives the protein CASSLDGVNSPLHF. The gene calls are TRBV7-6 and TRBJ1-6; D is undetermined. V was trimmed by 1 base and J by 6 bases, leaving 7 bases between them. Germline V gives CDR1 SGHVS, CDR2 FNYEAQ. This CDR3 is built from 14 residues. The full variable domain, rest sourced from reference TRBV7-6 and TRBJ1-6, is GAGVSQSPRYKVTKRGQDVALRCDPISGHVSLYWYRQALGQGPEFLTYFNYEAQQDKSGLPNDRFSAERPEGSISTLTIQRTEQRDSAMYRCASSLDGVNSPLHFGNGTRLTVT.

As for this clone: The junction departs from the called germline gene at one end, perhaps through a read error. The CDR3 loop reads CASSSGQNYGYTF. CDR3 sequence (DNA): TGCGCCAGCAGCTCCGGACAGAACTACGGCTACACCTTC. The chain links TRBV5-1 to TRBJ1-2; D might be TRBD1 (6 bases). CDR1 is SGHRS, CDR2 YFSETQ, per germline. The CDR3 has 13 amino acids.

V usage is TRBV19 and J usage is TRBJ1-5, with D possibly TRBD1 on 6 matching bases. Germline CDR1 and CDR2: LNHDA and SQIVND (reference sequence). The CDR3 has 15 amino acids. The V end lost 7 bases, the J end lost 1 base, and 14 bases lay between the germline ends. The CDR3 DNA sequence: TGTGCCAGTAACCGGCAGGGGATCAGCAATCAGCCCCAGCATTTT. This encodes CASNRQGISNQPQHF.

The CDR3 nucleotides are TGTGCCAGCAGTTACAATCAGGGGGGTCACACTGAAGCTTTCTTT. As protein: CASSYNQGGHTEAFF. The rearrangement uses TRBV6-5 and TRBJ1-1; 7 bases agree with TRBD1. Germline CDR1 and CDR2: MNHEY and SVGAGI. CDR3 size: 15 residues. The junction had 6 bases not matched to a gene; V was cut back by 2 bases and J by 3 bases.

This clone appeared a few times. CDR3 residues: CASSPTGGDVIKTQYF. As DNA, the CDR3 is TGTGCCAGTAGTCCTACGGGCGGGGACGTGATAAAGACCCAGTACTTC. This chain joins TRBV19 and TRBJ2-5; weak D call: TRBD2 (6 bases). V gave up 5 bases and J gave up 6 bases, with 22 bases separating them. There are 16 residues in the CDR3. CDR1 and CDR2 (germline): LNHDA, SQIVND (reference sequence).

This clone was counted between two and nine times. CDR3 DNA sequence: TGTGCCAGCAGCTTGCAGGCAGGGCCCGCTTTCTTT. Protein: CASSLQAGPAFF. The chain couples TRBV5-6 to TRBJ1-1; D is perhaps TRBD1 (5 bases). V lost 1 base to trimming and J lost 11 bases, with 12 bases between them. Per germline, CDR1 SGHDT and CDR2 YYEEEE. CDR3 size: 12 residues.

This clone was observed a few times. V usage is TRBV6-5 and J usage is TRBJ1-2; TRBD1 agrees at 11 bases. The CDR3 length is 15 residues. V shed 2 bases, J shed 8 bases, and the junction held 7 bases outside the gene matches. The germline V gene has CDR1 MNHEY and CDR2 SVGAGI. For the CDR3, the DNA is TGTGCCAGCAGTTACACGCGGGACAGGGGGTTAGGCTACACCTTC. Amino acid sequence: CASSYTRDRGLGYTF.

The chain links TRBV9 to TRBJ1-4; the D gene is possibly TRBD1 (5 bases). This CDR3 spans 15 amino acids. V was clipped by 3 bases and J by 5 bases, with 14 bases between them. The germline V gene has CDR1 SGDLS and CDR2 YYNGEE. CDR3 DNA sequence: TGTGCCAGCAGCGCTGGGGCAATCCTCAATGAAAAACTGTTTTTT. This sequence encodes CASSAGAILNEKLFF.

The chain recombines TRBV5-1 with TRBJ2-5; D perhaps matches TRBD1 (6 bases). The DNA end favors TRBJ2-7, so the J call may be wrong. Germline CDR1 is SGHRS and CDR2 is YFSETQ. The CDR3 spans 14 residues. The CDR3: CASSSDSTSYEQYF. As DNA, the CDR3 is TGCGCCAGCAGCTCGGACAGCACCTCCTACGAGCAGTACTTC.

This clone was recorded a few times. The gene calls are TRBV6-5 and TRBJ2-5; D possibly corresponds to TRBD1 (5 bases). The DNA matches TRBJ2-7 better at its end, which makes the J call doubtful. Germline V gives CDR1 MNHEY, CDR2 SVGAGI. This CDR3 comprises 15 residues. The CDR3 here is CASSYSFRGSYEQYF. In nucleotides, the CDR3 is TGTGCCAGCAGTTACTCCTTTAGGGGCTCCTACGAGCAGTACTTC.

The chain couples TRBV6-5 to TRBJ2-2, with D maybe TRBD2 (5 bases). The CDR3 contains 15 residues. CDR1 and CDR2 from the germline V gene are MNHEY and SVGAGI. V was pared by 4 bases and J by 1 base, with 10 bases between. The CDR3 region has the DNA TGTGCCAGCAGTTGGCGGGCGGTGAACACCGGGGAGCTGTTTTTT. Its protein is CASSWRAVNTGELFF.

The chain combines TRBV5-1 with TRBJ2-5, with 7 bases identical to TRBD1. J gave up 3 bases and V 4 bases, and 3 bases lay outside the gene matches. In germline, CDR1 is SGHRS, CDR2 YFSETQ. This CDR3 spans 13 amino acids. The CDR3 spells CASSPGTEETQYF. CDR3 DNA: TGCGCCAGCAGCCCCGGGACAGAAGAGACCCAGTACTTC.

The rearrangement links TRBV4-2 to TRBJ1-1; possibly TRBD1 for D (5 bases). Germline V lookup: CDR1 LGHNA, CDR2 YNFKEQ. Trimming took 4 bases from V and 2 from J, leaving 11 bases between them. The CDR3 consists of 14 residues. The CDR3 loop reads CASSLGGSNTEAFF. The CDR3 DNA reads TGTGCCAGCAGCCTCGGGGGGAGCAACACTGAAGCTTTCTTT.

The chain recombines TRBV20-1 with TRBJ1-1; unclear D gene. Trimming pared 3 bases from V and 11 bases from J, leaving 4 bases between. The CDR3 is made up of 8 amino acids. Germline V gene lookup returns CDR1 DFQATT and CDR2 SNEGSKA (reference sequence). The CDR3 spells CSASAAFF. CDR3 coding DNA: TGCAGTGCTAGTGCGGCTTTCTTT.

The chain uses TRBV5-1 and TRBJ1-2; D is uncertain. Germline V gives CDR1 SGHRS, CDR2 YFSETQ. CDR3 length: 14 amino acids. V lost 4 bases and J 4 bases, leaving 14 bases between the germline ends. CDR3 protein: CASSPRQPSYGYTF. In nucleotides, the CDR3 is TGCGCCAGCAGCCCCAGGCAGCCGTCCTATGGCTACACCTTC.

This chain joins TRBV4-1 and TRBJ1-2, with 7 positions matching TRBD1. The CDR3 contains 20 residues. Germline assignment: CDR1 MGHRA and CDR2 YSYEKL. V lost 4 bases and J lost 3; bases outside the gene matches: 23. The CDR3 region has the DNA TGCGCCAGCAGCCGCCATGGATTTCTCATACCCGGGACAGAAGACTATGGCTACACCTTC. It codes for CASSRHGFLIPGTEDYGYTF.

The chain couples TRBV27 to TRBJ2-7; tentative D call: TRBD2 (6 bases). CDR1 MNHEY and CDR2 SMNVEV come from the germline V gene (reference sequence). The CDR3 is 13 residues long. Trimming stripped 4 bases from V and 4 bases from J, with 11 bases between. The CDR3 nucleotides read TGTGCCAGCAGTTCCAGGGACTTATACGAGCAGTACTTC. Encoded protein: CASSSRDLYEQYF.

The chain couples TRBV6-5 to TRBJ1-6; D gene uncertain. This CDR3 spans 13 amino acids. CDR1 is MNHEY and CDR2 is SVGAGI in the germline V gene. V lost 2 bases to trimming and J lost 10 bases, with 9 bases between them. In DNA, the CDR3 is TGTGCCAGCAGTTACGAAAGGAGGTCACCCCTCCACTTT. Its protein product is CASSYERRSPLHF.

The chain couples TRBV2 to TRBJ1-6, with 9 positions matching TRBD1. V was pared by 9 bases and J by 6 bases, with 9 bases of the junction left unmatched. CDR1 is SNHLY, CDR2 FYNNEI, per germline. The CDR3 length is 15 residues. The CDR3 region is CARAPGQGFNSPLHF. The CDR3 nucleotides are TGTGCCAGGGCTCCGGGACAGGGTTTTAATTCACCCCTCCACTTT.

The genes are TRBV13 and TRBJ1-2; 10 positions agree with TRBD1. The germline V gene has CDR1 PRHDT and CDR2 FYEKMQ (reference sequence). V lost 1 base to trimming and J lost 3 bases; unmatched junction nucleotides: 5. The CDR3 length is 16 residues. In DNA form, the CDR3 reads TGTGCCAGCAGCTTAGCCGGGACAGGGGCGGACTATGGCTACACCTTC. Protein: CASSLAGTGADYGYTF. The full variable domain, completed using reference TRBV13 and TRBJ1-2, is AAGVIQSPRHLIKEKRETATLKCYPIPRHDTVYWYQQGPGQDPQFLISFYEKMQSDKGSIPDRFSAQQFSDYHSELNMSSLELGDSALYFCASSLAGTGADYGYTFGSGTRLTVV.